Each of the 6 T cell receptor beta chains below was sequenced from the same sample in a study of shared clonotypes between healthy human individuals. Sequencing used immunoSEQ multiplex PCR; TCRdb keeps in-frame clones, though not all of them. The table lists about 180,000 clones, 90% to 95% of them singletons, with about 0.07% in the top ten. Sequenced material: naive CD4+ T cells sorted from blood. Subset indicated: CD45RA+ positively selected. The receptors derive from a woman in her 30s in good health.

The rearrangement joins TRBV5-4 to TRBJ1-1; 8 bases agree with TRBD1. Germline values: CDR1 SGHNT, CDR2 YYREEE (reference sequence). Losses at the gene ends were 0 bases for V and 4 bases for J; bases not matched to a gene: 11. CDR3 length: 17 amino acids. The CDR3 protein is CASSLGEPQGAGTEAFF. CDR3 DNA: TGTGCCAGCAGCTTGGGGGAACCTCAGGGGGCGGGCACTGAAGCTTTCTTT.

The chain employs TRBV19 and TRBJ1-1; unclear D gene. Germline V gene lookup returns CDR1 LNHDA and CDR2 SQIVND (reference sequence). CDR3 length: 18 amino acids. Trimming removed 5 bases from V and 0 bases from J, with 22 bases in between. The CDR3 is CASSSSIGQAPMNTEAFF. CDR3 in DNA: TGTGCCAGTAGTTCCTCGATCGGGCAGGCGCCAATGAACACTGAAGCTTTCTTT.

The CDR3 nucleotides read TGTGCCAGCAGCCCATCCGACAGGGGGAACACTGAAGCTTTCTTT. Its translation is CASSPSDRGNTEAFF. This sequence joins TRBV28 and TRBJ1-1; 8 bases are a match to TRBD1. Trimming at V came to 6 bases and at J to 1 base, leaving 7 bases not matched to a gene. The CDR3 length is 15 residues. Germline loops: CDR1 MDHEN, CDR2 SYDVKM. The variable domain in full, completed from reference TRBV28 and TRBJ1-1, reads DVKVTQSSRYLVKRTGEKVFLECVQDMDHENMFWYRQDPGLGLRLIYFSYDVKMKEKGDIPEGYSVSREKKERFSLILESASTNQTSMYLCASSPSDRGNTEAFFGQGTRLTVV.

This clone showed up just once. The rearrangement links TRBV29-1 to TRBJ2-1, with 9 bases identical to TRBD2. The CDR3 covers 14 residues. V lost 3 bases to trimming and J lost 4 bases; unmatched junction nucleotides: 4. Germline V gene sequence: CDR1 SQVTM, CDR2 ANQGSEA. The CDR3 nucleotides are TGCAGCGTTGACCGAGCGGGAGGTTACAATGAGCAGTTCTTC. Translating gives CSVDRAGGYNEQFF.

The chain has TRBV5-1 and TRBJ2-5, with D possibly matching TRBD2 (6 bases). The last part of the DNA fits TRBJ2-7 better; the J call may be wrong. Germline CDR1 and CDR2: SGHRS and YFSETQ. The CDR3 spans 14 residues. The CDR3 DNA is TGCGCCAGCACTCCGGGACTTCCGGCCTACGAGCAGTACTTC. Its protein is CASTPGLPAYEQYF.

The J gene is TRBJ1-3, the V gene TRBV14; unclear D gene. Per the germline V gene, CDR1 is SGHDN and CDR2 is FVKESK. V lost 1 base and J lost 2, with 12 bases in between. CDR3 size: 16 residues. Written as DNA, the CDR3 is TGTGCCAGCAGCCAAGTGGTCTGGGCCCCTGGAAACACCATATATTTT. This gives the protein CASSQVVWAPGNTIYF.